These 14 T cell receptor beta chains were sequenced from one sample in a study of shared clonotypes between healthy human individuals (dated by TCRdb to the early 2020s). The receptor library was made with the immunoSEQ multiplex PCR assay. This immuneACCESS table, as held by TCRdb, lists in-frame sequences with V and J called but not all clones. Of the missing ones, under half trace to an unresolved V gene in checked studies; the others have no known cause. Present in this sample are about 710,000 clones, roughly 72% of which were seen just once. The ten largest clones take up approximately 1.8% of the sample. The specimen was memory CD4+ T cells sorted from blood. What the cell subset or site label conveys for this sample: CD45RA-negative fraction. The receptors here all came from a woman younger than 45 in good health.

The CDR3 DNA is TGCGCCAGCCAACCGGGACAGGGATTGCGAGAAAAACTGTTTTTT. Protein product: CASQPGQGLREKLFF. The V and J genes are TRBV10-1 and TRBJ1-4, with 9 bases that match TRBD1. The CDR3 totals 15 residues. Per germline, CDR1 WNHNN and CDR2 SYGVQD (reference sequence). Trimming removed 8 bases from V and 8 bases from J; junction bases left unmatched: 12.

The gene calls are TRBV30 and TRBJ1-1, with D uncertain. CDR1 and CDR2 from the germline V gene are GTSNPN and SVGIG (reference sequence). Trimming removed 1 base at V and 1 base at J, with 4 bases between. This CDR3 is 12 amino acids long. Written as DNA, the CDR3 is TGTGCCTGGAGTGAGCAGAACACTGAAGCTTTCTTT. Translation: CAWSEQNTEAFF.

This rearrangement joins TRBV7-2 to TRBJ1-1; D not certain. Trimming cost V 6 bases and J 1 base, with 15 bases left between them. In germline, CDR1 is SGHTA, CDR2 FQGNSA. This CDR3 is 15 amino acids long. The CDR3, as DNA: TGTGCCAGCAGTTCCAACATAAGAGAGAACACTGAAGCTTTCTTT. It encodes CASSSNIRENTEAFF.

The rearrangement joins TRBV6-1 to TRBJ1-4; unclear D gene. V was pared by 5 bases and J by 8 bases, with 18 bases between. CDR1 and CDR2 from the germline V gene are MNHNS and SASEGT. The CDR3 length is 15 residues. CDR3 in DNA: TGTGCCAGCAGTTTAGGGAGTGGAGGGCGGGAAAAACTGTTTTTT. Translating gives CASSLGSGGREKLFF.

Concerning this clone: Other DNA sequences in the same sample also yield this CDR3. Here the CDR3 reads CASSPGTDGNTIYF. The CDR3 DNA reads as TGCGCCAGCAGCCCTGGGACCGATGGAAACACCATATATTTT. The J gene is TRBJ1-3, the V gene TRBV5-1; a possible D gene is TRBD1 (5 bases). Looked up from germline, CDR1 is SGHRS and CDR2 is YFSETQ. The length of the CDR3 is 14 residues. Trimming took 4 bases from V and 3 from J, leaving 11 bases between them.

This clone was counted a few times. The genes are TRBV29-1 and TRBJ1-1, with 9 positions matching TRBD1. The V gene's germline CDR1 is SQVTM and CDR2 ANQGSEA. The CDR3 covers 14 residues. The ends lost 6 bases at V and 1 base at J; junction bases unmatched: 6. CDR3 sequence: CSVVPGQGNTEAFF. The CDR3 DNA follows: TGCAGCGTAGTTCCGGGACAGGGGAACACTGAAGCTTTCTTT.

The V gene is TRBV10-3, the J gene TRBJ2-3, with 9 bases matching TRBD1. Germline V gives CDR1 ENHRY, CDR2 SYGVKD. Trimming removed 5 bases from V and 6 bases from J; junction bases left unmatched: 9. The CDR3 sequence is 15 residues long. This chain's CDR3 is CAISLGQGSADTQYF. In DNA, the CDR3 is TGTGCCATCAGTTTAGGACAGGGGAGCGCGGATACGCAGTATTTT.

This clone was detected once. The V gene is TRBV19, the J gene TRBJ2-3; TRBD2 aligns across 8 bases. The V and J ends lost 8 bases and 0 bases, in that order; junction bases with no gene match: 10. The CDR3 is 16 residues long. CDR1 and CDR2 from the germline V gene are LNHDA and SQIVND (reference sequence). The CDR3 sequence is CASATVGRGSTDTQYF. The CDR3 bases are TGTGCCAGTGCCACCGTCGGGAGGGGGAGCACAGATACGCAGTATTTT.

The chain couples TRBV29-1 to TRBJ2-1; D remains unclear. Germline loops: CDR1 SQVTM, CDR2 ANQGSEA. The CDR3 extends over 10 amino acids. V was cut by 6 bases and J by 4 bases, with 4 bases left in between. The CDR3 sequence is CSVQYNEQFF. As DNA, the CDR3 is TGCAGCGTGCAGTACAATGAGCAGTTCTTC.

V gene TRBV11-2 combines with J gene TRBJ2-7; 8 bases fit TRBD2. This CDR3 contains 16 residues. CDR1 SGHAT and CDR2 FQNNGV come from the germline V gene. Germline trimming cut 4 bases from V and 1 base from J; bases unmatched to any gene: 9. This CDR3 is CASSYNSGTSSYEQYF. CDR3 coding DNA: TGTGCCAGCAGCTACAACTCCGGGACTAGTTCCTACGAGCAGTACTTC. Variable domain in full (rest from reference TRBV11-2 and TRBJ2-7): EAGVAQSPRYKIIEKRQSVAFWCNPISGHATLYWYQQILGQGPKLLIQFQNNGVVDDSQLPKDRFSAERLKGVDSTLKIQPAKLEDSAVYLCASSYNSGTSSYEQYFGPGTRLTVT.

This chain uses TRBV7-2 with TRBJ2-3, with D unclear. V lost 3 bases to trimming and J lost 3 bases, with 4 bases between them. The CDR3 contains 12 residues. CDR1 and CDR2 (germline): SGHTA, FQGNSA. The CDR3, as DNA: TGTGCCAGCAGCTTTGATACAGATACGCAGTATTTT. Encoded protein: CASSFDTDTQYF.

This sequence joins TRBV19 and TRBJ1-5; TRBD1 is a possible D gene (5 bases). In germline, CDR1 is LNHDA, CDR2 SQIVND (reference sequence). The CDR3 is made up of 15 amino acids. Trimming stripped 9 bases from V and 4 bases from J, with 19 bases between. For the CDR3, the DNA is TGTGCCAGCAAATTTAAGGGACTCTTGAATCAGCCCCAGCATTTT. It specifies CASKFKGLLNQPQHF.

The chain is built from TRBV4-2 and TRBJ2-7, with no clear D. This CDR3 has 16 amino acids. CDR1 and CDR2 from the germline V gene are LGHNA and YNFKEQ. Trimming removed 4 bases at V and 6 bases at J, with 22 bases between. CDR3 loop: CASSPLDYTELSEQYF. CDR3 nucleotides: TGTGCCAGCAGCCCCCTAGATTACACAGAGCTGAGCGAGCAGTACTTC.

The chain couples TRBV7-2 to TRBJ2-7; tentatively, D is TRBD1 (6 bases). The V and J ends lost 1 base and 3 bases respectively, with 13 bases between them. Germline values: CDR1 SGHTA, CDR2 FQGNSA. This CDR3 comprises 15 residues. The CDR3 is CASSLDPFRGYEQYF. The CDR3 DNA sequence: TGTGCCAGCAGCTTAGATCCGTTCAGGGGCTACGAGCAGTACTTC.